A single sample gave rise to the 26 T cell receptor beta chains below, sequenced in a study of metastatic and nonmetastatic thyroid tumors. Patients were all untreated before their thyroid surgery. TCRdb redid the clone calls on the PCR reads using MiXCR. The profile shows approximately 17,000 clones, roughly a quarter of them singletons. Source material: tumor tissue. Receptor source: a female donor with papillary thyroid cancer or a benign thyroid nodule (not recorded which). Some clones in this sample may be carry-over from other donors' samples.

This clone was detected many times. This chain uses TRBV20-1 with TRBJ2-1; D is unclear. The V and J ends lost 5 bases and 0 bases respectively, with 8 bases between them. Germline V gives CDR1 DFQATT, CDR2 SNEGSKA (reference sequence). This CDR3 is built from 13 residues. CDR3 coding DNA: TGCAGTGCTCCATGGGACTCCTACAATGAGCAGTTCTTC. Its protein product is CSAPWDSYNEQFF.

The CDR3 reads CASRETVATNEKLFF. In DNA, the CDR3 is TGCGCCAGCAGGGAGACGGTTGCAACTAATGAAAAACTGTTTTTT. This chain joins TRBV5-1 and TRBJ1-4; no reliable D call. The CDR3 contains 15 residues. Trimming stripped 5 bases from V and 0 bases from J, with 11 bases between. CDR1 SGHRS and CDR2 YFSETQ come from the germline V gene. The full variable domain, in which reference TRBV5-1 and TRBJ1-4 provide the parts outside the CDR3, is KAGVTQTPRYLIKTRGQQVTLSCSPISGHRSVSWYQQTPGQGLQFLFEYFSETQRNKGNFPGRFSGRQFSNSRSEMNVSTLELGDSALYLCASRETVATNEKLFFGSGTQLSVL.

This chain links TRBV2 with TRBJ2-7; no definite D call. The CDR3 spans 12 residues. Per germline, CDR1 SNHLY and CDR2 FYNNEI. Trimming pared 3 bases from V and 3 bases from J, leaving 6 bases between. In nucleotides, the CDR3 is TGTGCCAGCAGTGAGGGATTCTACGAGCAGTACTTC. This codes for CASSEGFYEQYF.

With regard to this clone: Given the absence of the conserved phenylalanine or tryptophan at the CDR3 end, a read error is likely. The chain's CDR3 is CASSWTGRGSYEQYS. CDR3 in DNA: TGTGCCAGCAGCTGGACTGGACGGGGCTCCTACGAGCAGTACTCC. This chain joins TRBV7-8 and TRBJ2-7; possibly TRBD2 for D (5 bases). The CDR3 is 15 amino acids. Germline values: CDR1 SGHVS, CDR2 FQNEAQ. V was shortened by 4 bases and J by 0 bases, with 13 bases between the two germline ends.

This clone was observed many times. The CDR3 region is CSASPGGGGYTF. CDR3 nucleotide sequence: TGCAGTGCTAGTCCAGGGGGCGGTGGCTACACCTTC. V gene TRBV20-1 combines with J gene TRBJ1-2; 8 nucleotides line up with TRBD1. The CDR3 totals 12 residues. Germline V gene sequence: CDR1 DFQATT, CDR2 SNEGSKA (reference sequence). The junction had 4 bases not matched to a gene; V was cut back by 3 bases and J by 7 bases.

V and J are TRBV6-1 and TRBJ1-1, with D perhaps matching TRBD1 (6 bases). The CDR3 length is 16 residues. V dropped 3 bases and J dropped 4 bases, with 18 bases sitting between them. Germline V gives CDR1 MNHNS, CDR2 SASEGT. CDR3 residues: CASSDRQVAGSTEAFF. CDR3 in DNA: TGTGCCAGCAGTGATAGACAGGTCGCGGGTAGCACTGAAGCTTTCTTT.

In this sample, this clone turned up many times. The chain carries TRBV6-4 and TRBJ2-1, with 10 bases identical to TRBD2. V lost 3 bases, J lost 4 bases, and 3 bases stayed unmatched. The CDR3 is 15 amino acids. CDR1 is MRHNA, CDR2 SNTAGT, per germline. The CDR3 nucleotides read TGTGCCAGCAGTGATGCTAGCGGGGGTTACAATGAGCAGTTCTTC. Residues: CASSDASGGYNEQFF.

Many counts were recorded for this clone. V gene TRBV3-1 combines with J gene TRBJ1-1; D call uncertain. The CDR3 loop spans 15 amino acids. V was cut by 2 bases and J by 2 bases, with 12 bases left in between. Germline V gives CDR1 LGHDT, CDR2 YNNKEL (reference sequence). This chain's CDR3 is CASSQFVSPNTEAFF. CDR3 in DNA: TGTGCCAGCAGCCAATTCGTGAGTCCCAACACTGAAGCTTTCTTT.

This clone is termed medium-sized. This rearrangement joins TRBV30 to TRBJ1-5; TRBD1 might be the D (6 bases). V gave up 2 bases and J gave up 5 bases, with 10 bases separating them. CDR3 length equals 13 residues. Germline V lookup: CDR1 GTSNPN, CDR2 SVGIG (reference sequence). The CDR3 spells CAWSTQGDQPQHF. The CDR3 region has the DNA TGTGCCTGGAGTACACAGGGAGATCAGCCCCAGCATTTT.

The chain uses TRBV27 and TRBJ2-1; a possible D gene is TRBD1 (6 bases). Germline assignment: CDR1 MNHEY and CDR2 SMNVEV (reference sequence). CDR3 length: 16 residues. Trimming cost V 3 bases and J 4 bases, with 16 bases left between them. The CDR3 loop is CASSFGGMGAYNEQFF. The CDR3 DNA reads as TGTGCCAGCAGTTTTGGGGGAATGGGGGCATACAATGAGCAGTTCTTC.

The chain couples TRBV11-2 to TRBJ2-7; D ambiguous. The V end was cut by 5 bases, the J end by 0 bases, with 20 bases between. Germline CDR1 and CDR2: SGHAT and FQNNGV. CDR3 length: 17 amino acids. The CDR3: CASSPIPRAESSYEQYF. In DNA, the CDR3 is TGTGCCAGCAGCCCGATTCCCCGGGCGGAAAGCTCCTACGAGCAGTACTTC.

This clone appeared many times. The V gene is TRBV5-1, the J gene TRBJ1-1; tentative D call: TRBD1 (5 bases). V was shortened by 1 base and J by 11 bases, with 18 bases between the two germline ends. The germline CDR1 and CDR2 sequences are SGHRS and YFSETQ. The CDR3 spans 14 residues. CDR3 loop: CASSLSGGEESAFF. CDR3 DNA sequence: TGCGCCAGCAGCTTGTCCGGGGGGGAGGAGAGCGCTTTCTTT. Full variable domain (outside the CDR3, taken from reference TRBV5-1 and TRBJ1-1): KAGVTQTPRYLIKTRGQQVTLSCSPISGHRSVSWYQQTPGQGLQFLFEYFSETQRNKGNFPGRFSGRQFSNSRSEMNVSTLELGDSALYLCASSLSGGEESAFFGQGTRLTVV.

This clone has at least ten counts. The rearrangement joins TRBV28 to TRBJ1-1; D gene uncertain. V dropped 7 bases and J dropped 2 bases, with 8 bases sitting between them. This CDR3 contains 12 residues. Germline V gene sequence: CDR1 MDHEN, CDR2 SYDVKM. The CDR3 DNA is TGTGCCAGCATCTCAGTTAACACTGAAGCTTTCTTT. Translation: CASISVNTEAFF.

This clone showed up just a few times. This chain joins TRBV6-1 and TRBJ1-1; 9 positions agree with TRBD1. Germline V gives CDR1 MNHNS, CDR2 SASEGT. The J segment lost 1 base and the V segment lost 6 bases, leaving 6 bases of the junction unmatched. The CDR3 totals 15 residues. DNA for the CDR3: TGTGCCAGCAGCCACAGGGGGCGCGGGAACACTGAAGCTTTCTTT. It translates to CASSHRGRGNTEAFF.

The CDR3 sequence is CASSQDPANEKLFF. CDR3 nucleotide sequence: TGTGCCAGCAGCCAAGACCCGGCTAATGAAAAACTGTTTTTT. The rearrangement joins TRBV4-2 to TRBJ1-4; no reliable D call. CDR3 length: 14 amino acids. The V end lost 0 bases, the J end lost 3 bases, and 5 bases lay between the germline ends. CDR1 LGHNA and CDR2 YNFKEQ come from the germline V gene.

This clone has just a few counts. The chain is built from TRBV10-2 and TRBJ2-3; 10 nucleotides line up with TRBD2. Losses at the gene ends were 8 bases for V and 5 bases for J; bases not matched to a gene: 7. This CDR3 spans 14 amino acids. Looked up from germline, CDR1 is WSHSY and CDR2 is SAAADI. The CDR3 sequence is CASGLAGGIDTQYF. For the CDR3, the DNA is TGCGCCAGCGGTTTAGCGGGAGGTATAGATACGCAGTATTTT.

In this sample, this clone turned up a few times. V gene TRBV2 combines with J gene TRBJ2-7, with 8 bases that match TRBD2. V trimming: 7 bases; J trimming: 7 bases; junction bases outside the gene matches: 3. This CDR3 comprises 11 residues. The germline gives CDR1 SNHLY, CDR2 FYNNEI. The CDR3 sequence is CASTSGGEQYF. CDR3 in DNA: TGTGCCAGCACCTCGGGGGGGGAGCAGTACTTC.

This clone was seen repeatedly, ten times or more. This chain uses TRBV30 with TRBJ2-5; 10 nucleotides align to TRBD2. This CDR3 has 16 residues. Germline CDR1 is GTSNPN and CDR2 is SVGIG (reference sequence). V gave up 0 bases and J gave up 5 bases; unmatched junction bases: 9. Here the CDR3 DNA reads TGTGCCTGGAGTGTAAGCGGGAGGGCCCTCAGGGAGACCCAGTACTTC. It encodes CAWSVSGRALRETQYF.

About this clone: At one end the junction does not follow the germline gene, possibly because of a read error. V usage is TRBV19 and J usage is TRBJ2-4, with TRBD2 matching 11 bases. In germline, CDR1 is LNHDA, CDR2 SQIVND (reference sequence). The CDR3 contains 20 residues. The CDR3 DNA is TGTGCCAGTAGCGGAGGAACTGGACTAGCGGGCCTTCTAGACAAAAACATTAAGTACTTC. Encoded protein: CASSGGTGLAGLLDKNIKYF.

This clone is medium-sized in the sample. The genes are TRBV4-3 and TRBJ2-2; 7 nucleotides agree with TRBD1. This CDR3 is 16 amino acids long. The germline gives CDR1 LGHNA, CDR2 YSLEER. V gave up 2 bases and J gave up 3 bases; unmatched junction bases: 6. The CDR3 loop reads CASSQLTGSYTGELFF. DNA for the CDR3: TGCGCCAGCAGCCAATTGACAGGGAGTTACACCGGGGAGCTGTTTTTT.

As regards this clone: A much bigger clone sits one base away, suggesting this may be a read error. This sequence joins TRBV7-3 and TRBJ1-6; D remains ambiguous. Germline V gene lookup returns CDR1 SGHTA and CDR2 FQGTGA. This CDR3 has 10 residues. CDR3 sequence: CASSLAGFTF. CDR3 nucleotides: TGTGCCAGCAGCTTAGCGGGGTTTACTTTT.

This rearrangement joins TRBV5-8 to TRBJ1-4; D remains unclear. This CDR3 has 15 amino acids. The V gene's germline CDR1 is SGHTS and CDR2 YDEGEE. Trimming left V 4 bases short and J 4 bases short, with 14 bases between. CDR3 sequence reads: CASSLTLWGNEKLFF. The CDR3 DNA is TGTGCCAGCAGCCTGACCCTCTGGGGTAATGAAAAACTGTTTTTT.

This clone was observed many times. CDR3 amino acids: CASSPAGGPIYNEQFF. CDR3 coding DNA: TGTGCCAGCAGCCCAGCGGGAGGGCCGATCTACAATGAGCAGTTCTTC. V gene TRBV6-1 combines with J gene TRBJ2-1, with TRBD2 matching 10 bases. This CDR3 comprises 16 residues. Germline-derived CDR1 and CDR2 are MNHNS and SASEGT. V shed 6 bases, J shed 3 bases, and the junction held 8 bases outside the gene matches.

The J gene is TRBJ2-7, the V gene TRBV5-6; D is undetermined. V gave up 0 bases and J gave up 2 bases, with 9 bases separating them. The germline gives CDR1 SGHDT, CDR2 YYEEEE. The CDR3 totals 14 residues. The CDR3 coding sequence is TGTGCCAGCAGCTTGGGACGTCAAACCTACGAGCAGTACTTC. As protein: CASSLGRQTYEQYF.

This clone was recorded many times. The chain combines TRBV6-1 with TRBJ1-2; D possibly corresponds to TRBD1 (6 bases). Trimming removed 2 bases from V and 9 bases from J, with 13 bases in between. The CDR3 length is 13 residues. CDR1 and CDR2 (germline): MNHNS, SASEGT. The CDR3 region has the DNA TGTGCCAGCAGTGAAATAACAGGGTCTAGCTACACCTTC. This encodes CASSEITGSSYTF.

The V call is TRBV11-1, the J call TRBJ2-7, with a weak D call TRBD1 (6 bases). This CDR3 comprises 17 residues. V gave up 6 bases and J gave up 4 bases, with 25 bases separating them. Germline CDR1 SGHAT, CDR2 FQDESV (reference sequence). DNA for the CDR3: TGTGCCAGCAGTTCCGCCCCCGGGACACCGTCATGGTACGAGCAGTACTTC. This translates into CASSSAPGTPSWYEQYF.